Detailed here is one TCR beta chain. The data were taken from a study of blood T cell repertoires in COVID-19. Study as a whole: The United States, Italy and Spain supplied acute and convalescent COVID-19 samples. Sources were T cells, B-cell-depleted T cells, or PBMCs; the material itself was cDNA or gDNA.

In the authors' methods: By means of reference gene primer amplification, nucleated cell counts were estimated. The data were produced by immunoSEQ multiplex PCR, yet TCRdb's version contains in-frame clones alone and is incomplete. That table supplies the V and J calls and clone size; D and trimming were determined from the DNA. The sample yields 150,000 to 200,000 clones, about 85% seen once. Germline V CDR1 and CDR2: ENHRY, SYGVKD. The CDR3 length is 13 residues. The V end was cut by 5 bases, the J end by 0 bases, with 5 bases between. The chain couples TRBV10-3 to TRBJ1-5; D not resolved. This sequence originates from a woman aged 60-75 years with acute or convalescent COVID-19. The sequencing input was peripheral blood. The CDR3 DNA reads TGTGCCATCAGTAACGGTAGCAATCAGCCCCAGCATTTT. Encoded protein: CAISNGSNQPQHF.